This T cell receptor beta chain stems from a study of patients and donors after allogeneic stem cell transplantation. This clonotype was found a few times. CDR1 SEHNR and CDR2 FQNEAQ come from the germline V gene (reference sequence). V was pared by 2 bases and J by 7 bases, with 9 bases between. The CDR3 has 13 amino acids. TCRdb independently ran MiXCR on the RT-PCR reads; one entry per CDR3 protein. The sample has around 170,000 distinct CDR3 sequences; 20% to 25% are singletons. The origin of this receptor is a human donor who was either an allogeneic HSCT recipient or a stem cell or donor lymphocyte infusion donor (not recorded which). It is not recorded whose cells these are; they may come from a transplant donor. Sequencing input: blood, either unsorted or a sorted T cell fraction (not recorded which). This chain joins TRBV7-9 and TRBJ1-3; D remains unclear. CDR3 sequence: CASSLWSENTIYF. The CDR3 DNA reads TGTGCCAGCAGCTTATGGTCCGAGAACACCATATATTTT.